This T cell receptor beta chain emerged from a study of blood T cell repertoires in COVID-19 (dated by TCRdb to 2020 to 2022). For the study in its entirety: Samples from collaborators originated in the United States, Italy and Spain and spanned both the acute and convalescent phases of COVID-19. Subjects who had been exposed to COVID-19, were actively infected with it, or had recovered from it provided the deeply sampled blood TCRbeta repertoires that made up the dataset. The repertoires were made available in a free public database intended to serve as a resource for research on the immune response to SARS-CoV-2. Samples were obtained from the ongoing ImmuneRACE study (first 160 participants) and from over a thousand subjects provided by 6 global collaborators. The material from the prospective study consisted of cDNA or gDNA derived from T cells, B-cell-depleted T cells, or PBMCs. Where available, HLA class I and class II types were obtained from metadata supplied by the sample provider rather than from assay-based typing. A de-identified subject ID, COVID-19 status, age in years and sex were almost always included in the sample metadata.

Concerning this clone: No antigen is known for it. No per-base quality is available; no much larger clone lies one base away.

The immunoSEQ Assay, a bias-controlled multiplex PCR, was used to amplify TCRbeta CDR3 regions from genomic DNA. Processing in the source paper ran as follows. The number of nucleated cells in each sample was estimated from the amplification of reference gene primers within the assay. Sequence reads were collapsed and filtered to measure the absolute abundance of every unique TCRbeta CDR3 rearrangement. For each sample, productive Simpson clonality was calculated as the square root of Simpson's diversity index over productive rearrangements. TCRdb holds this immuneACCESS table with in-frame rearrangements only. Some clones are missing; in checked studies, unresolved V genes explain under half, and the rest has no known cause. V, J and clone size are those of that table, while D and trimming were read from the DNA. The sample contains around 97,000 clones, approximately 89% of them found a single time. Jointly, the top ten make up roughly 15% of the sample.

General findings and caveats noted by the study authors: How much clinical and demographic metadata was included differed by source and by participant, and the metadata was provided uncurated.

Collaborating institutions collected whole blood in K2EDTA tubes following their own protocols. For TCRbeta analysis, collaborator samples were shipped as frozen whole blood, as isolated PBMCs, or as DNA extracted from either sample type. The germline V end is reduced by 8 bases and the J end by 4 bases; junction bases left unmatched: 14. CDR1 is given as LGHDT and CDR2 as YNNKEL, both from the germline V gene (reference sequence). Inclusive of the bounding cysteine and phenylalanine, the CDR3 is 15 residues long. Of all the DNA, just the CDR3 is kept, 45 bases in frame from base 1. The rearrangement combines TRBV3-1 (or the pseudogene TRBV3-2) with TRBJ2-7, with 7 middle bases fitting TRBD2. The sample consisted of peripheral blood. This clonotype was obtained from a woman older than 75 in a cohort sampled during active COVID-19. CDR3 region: CASGPIAGSQYEQYF. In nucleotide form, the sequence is TGTGCCAGCGGCCCCATAGCGGGCTCCCAATACGAGCAGTACTTC.